What follows are 21 T cell receptor beta chains derived from one specimen sequenced in a study of shared clonotypes between healthy human individuals. CD45RO-negative cells were positively selected for CCR7, leaving out terminally differentiated effector memory CD45RA+ cells. The table came from immunoSEQ multiplex PCR; TCRdb's copy has only in-frame clones and leaves some out. The sample has some 2.1 million clones; around 93% are singletons. Source material: naive CD8+ T cells from PBMCs. Source of these receptors: a man younger than 35 in good health. Some clones in this sample may be carry-over from other donors' samples.

This CDR3 is CASSTDRGLYEQYF. The CDR3 DNA reads TGTGCCAGCAGTACCGACAGGGGGCTCTACGAGCAGTACTTC. The V call is TRBV5-8, the J call TRBJ2-7, with TRBD1 matching over 10 bases. This CDR3 region has 14 residues. V dropped 5 bases and J dropped 3; count of bases not matched to a gene: 5. The germline CDR1 and CDR2 sequences are SGHTS and YDEGEE.

The chain has TRBV9 and TRBJ1-2; D unclear. V lost 0 bases and J lost 8, with 23 bases in between. This CDR3 region has 17 residues. From germline, CDR1 is SGDLS and CDR2 YYNGEE. The CDR3 loop is CASSVDGRGELVRGYTF. CDR3 nucleotide sequence: TGTGCCAGCAGCGTAGATGGACGCGGGGAGTTGGTGCGCGGCTACACCTTC.

Of note for this clone: This sample includes further DNA sequences coding for the same CDR3. The CDR3 DNA is TGTGCCAGCAGTCCCCTCTCCTACGAGCAGTACTTC. Its protein product is CASSPLSYEQYF. V is TRBV28 and J is TRBJ2-7; no firm D call. There are 12 residues in the CDR3. V lost 5 bases and J 0 bases, leaving 5 bases between the germline ends. Germline V gene data show CDR1 as MDHEN and CDR2 as SYDVKM.

The V gene is TRBV28, the J gene TRBJ2-7; 8 bases are a match to TRBD2. J gave up 4 bases and V 4 bases, and 9 bases lay outside the gene matches. The CDR3 is 15 residues long. CDR1 and CDR2 (germline): MDHEN, SYDVKM. CDR3 nucleotides: TGTGCCAGCAGTTGGACGGCGGGAGGCCTATACGAGCAGTACTTC. Residues: CASSWTAGGLYEQYF. The entire variable domain, with the rest obtained from reference TRBV28 and TRBJ2-7, is as follows: DVKVTQSSRYLVKRTGEKVFLECVQDMDHENMFWYRQDPGLGLRLIYFSYDVKMKEKGDIPEGYSVSREKKERFSLILESASTNQTSMYLCASSWTAGGLYEQYFGPGTRLTVT.

V and J are TRBV15 and TRBJ2-7; 8 bases match TRBD1. After removal of 5 bases from V and 2 bases from J, the junction contained 14 bases not matched to a gene. Germline V gene lookup returns CDR1 LNHNV and CDR2 YYDKDF (reference sequence). The CDR3 has 17 residues. The CDR3 bases are TGTGCCACCAGCGATACGGACAGGGTAGTCACCGCCTACGAGCAGTACTTC. The encoded protein is CATSDTDRVVTAYEQYF.

The J gene is TRBJ2-1, the V gene TRBV7-8; 8 bases align to TRBD1. Germline V gene lookup returns CDR1 SGHVS and CDR2 FQNEAQ. V lost 2 bases and J lost 7; bases outside the gene matches: 1. The CDR3 length is 13 residues. In DNA, the CDR3 is TGTGCCAGCAGCTTACGACAGGGGAATGAGCAGTTCTTC. Protein sequence: CASSLRQGNEQFF.

The chain is built from TRBV13 and TRBJ1-4, with 7 bases fitting TRBD1. Germline CDR1 and CDR2: PRHDT and FYEKMQ (reference sequence). V dropped 5 bases and J dropped 8; count of bases not matched to a gene: 5. This CDR3 has 13 residues. CDR3 in amino acids: CASSPVDREKLFF. In DNA, the CDR3 is TGTGCCAGCAGCCCCGTGGACAGGGAAAAACTGTTTTTT. Full variable domain (outside the CDR3, taken from reference TRBV13 and TRBJ1-4): AAGVIQSPRHLIKEKRETATLKCYPIPRHDTVYWYQQGPGQDPQFLISFYEKMQSDKGSIPDRFSAQQFSDYHSELNMSSLELGDSALYFCASSPVDREKLFFGSGTQLSVL.

The chain combines TRBV27 with TRBJ1-2; tentative D call: TRBD1 (5 bases). The ends were cut back, 4 bases at V and 1 base at J, with 13 bases in the middle. The germline V gene encodes CDR1 MNHEY and CDR2 SMNVEV (reference sequence). This CDR3 region has 15 residues. As DNA, the CDR3 is TGTGCCAGCAGTTGGAGGGCAGGGTATAACTATGGCTACACCTTC. It yields the protein CASSWRAGYNYGYTF.

This sequence joins TRBV2 and TRBJ1-1; D is undetermined. The CDR3 length is 11 residues. Germline values: CDR1 SNHLY, CDR2 FYNNEI. Between the trimmed V and J ends, which lost 6 bases and 5 bases, there was a span of 7 bases. The CDR3 sequence: CASREATEAFF. The CDR3 DNA is TGTGCCAGCAGGGAGGCTACTGAAGCTTTCTTT.

The genes are TRBV28 and TRBJ2-5; TRBD1 matches 12 bases. Unmatched junction bases numbered 8, after V lost 4 bases and J lost 5 bases. The CDR3 totals 16 residues. Germline lookup yields CDR1 MDHEN and CDR2 SYDVKM. The CDR3: CASSSRDRGRSETQYF. The CDR3 nucleotides are TGTGCCAGCAGTTCCAGGGACAGGGGGCGAAGTGAGACCCAGTACTTC.

The J gene is TRBJ2-7, the V gene TRBV4-1; 7 nucleotides line up with TRBD2. This CDR3 has 16 residues. The germline V gene has CDR1 MGHRA and CDR2 YSYEKL. V dropped 5 bases and J dropped 7; count of bases not matched to a gene: 17. DNA of the CDR3: TGCGCCAGCAGCTCTCGAGGCAGCGGGGCGTCCTGGGAGCAGTACTTC. Its translation is CASSSRGSGASWEQYF.

This chain's CDR3 is CATQKAGGFGYTF. The CDR3 DNA is TGTGCCACCCAAAAAGCAGGGGGCTTTGGCTACACCTTC. V is TRBV15 and J is TRBJ1-2, with 8 bases fitting TRBD1. Per germline, CDR1 LNHNV and CDR2 YYDKDF (reference sequence). The J segment lost 7 bases and the V segment lost 8 bases, leaving 9 bases of the junction unmatched. This CDR3 contains 13 residues.

This clone came up once. The V gene is TRBV19, the J gene TRBJ2-7, with TRBD2 as a possible D gene (6 bases). The CDR3 length is 14 residues. The germline V and J ends were trimmed by 0 bases and 5 bases, with 11 bases remaining between them. Germline V gives CDR1 LNHDA, CDR2 SQIVND (reference sequence). This CDR3 is CASSIDGRGHEQYF. CDR3 in DNA: TGTGCCAGTAGTATAGACGGGAGAGGGCACGAGCAGTACTTC.

V and J are TRBV9 and TRBJ2-1; D is possibly TRBD1 or TRBD2 (5 bases each). Between the trimmed V and J ends, which lost 3 bases and 0 bases, there was a span of 16 bases. Germline-derived CDR1 and CDR2 are SGDLS and YYNGEE. There are 17 residues in the CDR3. In DNA, the CDR3 is TGTGCCAGCAGCGGGTGGGACGGCAAAAGCTCCTACAATGAGCAGTTCTTC. It encodes CASSGWDGKSSYNEQFF.

This chain links TRBV18 with TRBJ2-3; D might be TRBD1 (7 bases). CDR3 size: 15 residues. Germline V CDR1 and CDR2: KGHSH, LQKENI. Trimming removed 8 bases at V and 3 bases at J, with 18 bases between. The CDR3 protein is CASLETRGATDTQYF. The DNA for the CDR3 is TGTGCCAGCCTAGAAACCAGGGGGGCGACAGATACGCAGTATTTT.

The V gene is TRBV5-1, the J gene TRBJ1-4, with TRBD1 matching 7 bases. The CDR3 runs 14 residues. J lost 8 bases, V lost 2 bases, and 6 bases had no gene match. The germline V gene has CDR1 SGHRS and CDR2 YFSETQ. CDR3: CASSLTGAQEKLFF. Written as DNA, the CDR3 is TGCGCCAGCAGCTTAACAGGGGCGCAGGAAAAACTGTTTTTT. Full variable domain (missing parts from reference TRBV5-1 and TRBJ1-4): KAGVTQTPRYLIKTRGQQVTLSCSPISGHRSVSWYQQTPGQGLQFLFEYFSETQRNKGNFPGRFSGRQFSNSRSEMNVSTLELGDSALYLCASSLTGAQEKLFFGSGTQLSVL.

The chain carries TRBV28 and TRBJ2-3; 13 nucleotides agree with TRBD2. V was clipped by 5 bases and J by 2 bases; unmatched bases: 4. CDR1 and CDR2 (germline): MDHEN, SYDVKM. The CDR3 sequence is 16 residues long. The CDR3 protein is CASSTGLAGDTDTQYF. The CDR3 coding sequence is TGTGCCAGCAGTACCGGACTAGCGGGAGACACAGATACGCAGTATTTT. The full variable domain, completed using reference TRBV28 and TRBJ2-3, is DVKVTQSSRYLVKRTGEKVFLECVQDMDHENMFWYRQDPGLGLRLIYFSYDVKMKEKGDIPEGYSVSREKKERFSLILESASTNQTSMYLCASSTGLAGDTDTQYFGPGTRLTVL.

Turning to this clone: Other nucleotide sequences from this sample produce the same CDR3. J is TRBJ2-7 and V is TRBV27; TRBD2 is a possible D gene (5 bases). V shed 3 bases and J shed 3 bases, with 9 bases lying between them. The CDR3 has 13 residues. Germline V lookup: CDR1 MNHEY, CDR2 SMNVEV (reference sequence). This CDR3 reads CASSFGSGYEQYF. The CDR3 nucleotides read TGTGCCAGCAGTTTCGGCAGCGGCTACGAGCAGTACTTC.

The V call is TRBV29-1, the J call TRBJ2-1, with 11 bases aligning to TRBD2. Germline loops: CDR1 SQVTM, CDR2 ANQGSEA. J was trimmed by 0 bases and V by 3 bases; bases with no gene match: 7. This CDR3 spans 17 amino acids. CDR3 sequence (DNA): TGCAGCGTTGATACCCTAGCGGGAGGCCTCTCCTACAATGAGCAGTTCTTC. Translating gives CSVDTLAGGLSYNEQFF.

The chain couples TRBV5-1 to TRBJ1-1; weak D call: TRBD1 (5 bases). This CDR3 is built from 14 residues. The V gene's germline CDR1 is SGHRS and CDR2 YFSETQ. The ends were cut back, 3 bases at V and 1 base at J, with 10 bases in the middle. CDR3 sequence: CASSSDTENTEAFF. The CDR3 coding sequence is TGCGCCAGCAGCTCGGACACCGAGAACACTGAAGCTTTCTTT.

In this sample, this clone turned up a few times. Other DNA variants within this sample encode the same CDR3. The J gene is TRBJ1-2, the V gene TRBV6-5; possibly TRBD1 for D (5 bases). Germline V CDR1 and CDR2: MNHEY, SVGAGI. The CDR3 covers 12 residues. Trimming took off 0 bases at V and 7 bases at J, with 6 bases between the two ends. CDR3 loop: CASSYSGGGYTF. For the CDR3, the DNA is TGTGCCAGCAGTTACTCCGGGGGTGGCTACACCTTC.